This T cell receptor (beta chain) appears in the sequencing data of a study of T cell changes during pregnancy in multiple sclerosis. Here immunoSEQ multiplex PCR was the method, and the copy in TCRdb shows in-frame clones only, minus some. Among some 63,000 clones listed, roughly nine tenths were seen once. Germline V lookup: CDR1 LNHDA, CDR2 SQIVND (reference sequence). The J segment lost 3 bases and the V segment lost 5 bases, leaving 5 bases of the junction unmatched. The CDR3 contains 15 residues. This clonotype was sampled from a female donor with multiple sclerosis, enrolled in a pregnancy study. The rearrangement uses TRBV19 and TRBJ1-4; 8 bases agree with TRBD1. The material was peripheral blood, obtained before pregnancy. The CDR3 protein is CASSDGQGPNEKLFF. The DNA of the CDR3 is TGTGCCAGTAGTGACGGACAGGGACCTAATGAAAAACTGTTTTTT.